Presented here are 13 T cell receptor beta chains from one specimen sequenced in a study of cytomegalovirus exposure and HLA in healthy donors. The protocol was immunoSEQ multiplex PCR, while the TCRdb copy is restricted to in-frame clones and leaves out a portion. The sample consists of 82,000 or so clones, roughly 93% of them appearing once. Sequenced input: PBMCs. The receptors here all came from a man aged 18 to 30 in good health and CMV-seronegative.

The CDR3 spells CAISEPGTSGYNEQFF. The CDR3 DNA follows: TGTGCCATCAGTGAGCCCGGGACTAGCGGTTACAATGAGCAGTTCTTC. This chain joins TRBV10-3 and TRBJ2-1; TRBD2 matches at 11 bases. The CDR3 length is 16 residues. Losses at the gene ends were 2 bases for V and 4 bases for J; bases not matched to a gene: 4. Germline loops: CDR1 ENHRY, CDR2 SYGVKD.

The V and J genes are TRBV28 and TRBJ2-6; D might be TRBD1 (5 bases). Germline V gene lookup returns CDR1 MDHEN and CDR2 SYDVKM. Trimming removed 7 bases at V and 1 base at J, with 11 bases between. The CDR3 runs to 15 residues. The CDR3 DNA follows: TGTGCCAGCACGACTGGGGCATCTGGGGCCAACGTCCTGACTTTC. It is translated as CASTTGASGANVLTF.

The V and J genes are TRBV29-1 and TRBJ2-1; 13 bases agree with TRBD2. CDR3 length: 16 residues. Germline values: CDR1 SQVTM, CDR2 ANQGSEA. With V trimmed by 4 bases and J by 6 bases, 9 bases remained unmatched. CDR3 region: CSVGLAGGSKGNEQFF. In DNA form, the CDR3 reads TGCAGCGTTGGACTAGCGGGAGGATCAAAGGGCAATGAGCAGTTCTTC.

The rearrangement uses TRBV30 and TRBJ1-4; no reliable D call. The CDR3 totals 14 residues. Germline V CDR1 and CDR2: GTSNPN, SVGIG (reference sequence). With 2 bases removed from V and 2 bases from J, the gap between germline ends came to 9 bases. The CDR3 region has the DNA TGTGCCTGGAGTCGAGGGAACACTAATGAAAAACTGTTTTTT. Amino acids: CAWSRGNTNEKLFF.

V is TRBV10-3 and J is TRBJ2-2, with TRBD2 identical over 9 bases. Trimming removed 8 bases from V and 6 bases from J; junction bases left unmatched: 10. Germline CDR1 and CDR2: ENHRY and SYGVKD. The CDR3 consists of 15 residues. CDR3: CAIGGGLAGPGELFF. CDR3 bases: TGTGCCATCGGGGGAGGGCTAGCGGGGCCCGGGGAGCTGTTTTTT.

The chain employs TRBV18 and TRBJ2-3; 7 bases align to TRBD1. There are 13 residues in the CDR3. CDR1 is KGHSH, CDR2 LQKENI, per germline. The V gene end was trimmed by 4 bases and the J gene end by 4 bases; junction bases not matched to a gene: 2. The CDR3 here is CASSQGAADTQYF. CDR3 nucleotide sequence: TGTGCCAGCTCACAGGGGGCAGCAGATACGCAGTATTTT.

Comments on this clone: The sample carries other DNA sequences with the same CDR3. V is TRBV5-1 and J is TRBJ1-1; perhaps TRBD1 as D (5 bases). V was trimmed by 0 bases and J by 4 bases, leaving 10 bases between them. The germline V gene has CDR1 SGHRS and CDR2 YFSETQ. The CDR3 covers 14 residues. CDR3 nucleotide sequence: TGCGCCAGCAGCTTGGTTGGGGGAGGCACTGAAGCTTTCTTT. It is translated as CASSLVGGGTEAFF.

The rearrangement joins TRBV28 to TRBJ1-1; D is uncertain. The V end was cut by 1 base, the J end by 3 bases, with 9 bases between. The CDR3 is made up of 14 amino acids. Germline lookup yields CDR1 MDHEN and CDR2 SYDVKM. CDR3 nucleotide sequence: TGTGCCAGCAGTTTATTTTGGGGAGACACTGAAGCTTTCTTT. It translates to CASSLFWGDTEAFF.

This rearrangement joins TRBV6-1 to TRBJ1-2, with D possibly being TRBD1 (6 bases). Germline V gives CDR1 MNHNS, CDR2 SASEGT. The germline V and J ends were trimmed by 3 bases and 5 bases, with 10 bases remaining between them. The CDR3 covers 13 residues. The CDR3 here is CASSDDRIYGYTF. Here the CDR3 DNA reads TGTGCCAGCAGTGACGACAGGATATATGGCTACACCTTC.

In nucleotides, the CDR3 is TGTGCCAGCAGCCCAGCCGGGACTAGCGGCACAGATACGCAGTATTTT. Its protein is CASSPAGTSGTDTQYF. V gene TRBV7-9 combines with J gene TRBJ2-3; 10 bases map to TRBD2. Germline CDR1 reads SEHNR; CDR2 reads FQNEAQ (reference sequence). The CDR3 is 16 amino acids. J gave up 1 base and V 5 bases, and 6 bases lay outside the gene matches.

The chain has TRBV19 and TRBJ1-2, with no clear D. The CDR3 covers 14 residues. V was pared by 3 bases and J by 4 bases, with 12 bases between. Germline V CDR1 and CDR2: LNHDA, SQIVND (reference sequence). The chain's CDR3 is CASSIGQYLYGYTF. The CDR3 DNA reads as TGTGCCAGTAGTATTGGGCAATACCTCTATGGCTACACCTTC.

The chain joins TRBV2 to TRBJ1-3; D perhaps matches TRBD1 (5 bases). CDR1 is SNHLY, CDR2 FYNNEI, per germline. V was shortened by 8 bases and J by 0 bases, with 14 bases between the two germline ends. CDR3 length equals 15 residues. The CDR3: CASRGTGNSGNTIYF. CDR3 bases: TGTGCCAGCCGGGGGACGGGGAACTCTGGAAACACCATATATTTT.

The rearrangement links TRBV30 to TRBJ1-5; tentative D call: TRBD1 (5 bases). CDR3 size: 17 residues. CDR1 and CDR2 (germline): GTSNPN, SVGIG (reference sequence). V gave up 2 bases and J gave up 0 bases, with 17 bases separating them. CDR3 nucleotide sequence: TGTGCCTGGAGTAAGACACTCCTAGGGGATAGCAATCAGCCCCAGCATTTT. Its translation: CAWSKTLLGDSNQPQHF.